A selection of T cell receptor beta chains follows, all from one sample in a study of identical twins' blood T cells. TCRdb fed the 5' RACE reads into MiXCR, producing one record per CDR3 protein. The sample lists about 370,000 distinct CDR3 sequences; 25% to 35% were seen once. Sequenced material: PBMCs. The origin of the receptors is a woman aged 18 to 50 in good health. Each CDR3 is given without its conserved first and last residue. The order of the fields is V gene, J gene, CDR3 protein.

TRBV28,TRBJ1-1,ATKSPGATEAF
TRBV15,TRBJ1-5,ATSKPAGTYNQPQH
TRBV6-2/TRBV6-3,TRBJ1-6,ASSSTGQGPDSPLH
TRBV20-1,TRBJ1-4,SARAPGSATNEKLF
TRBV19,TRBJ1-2,SSGTGVNYGYT
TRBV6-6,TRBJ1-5,ASRKKTGVTDQPQH
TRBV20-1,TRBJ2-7,SARAWGRLSYEQY
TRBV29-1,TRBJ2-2,SARTGDNGELF
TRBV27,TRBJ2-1,ASSFGLAGNEQF
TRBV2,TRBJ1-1,ASTFGSHTEAF
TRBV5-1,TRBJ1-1,ASSAAWDTEAF
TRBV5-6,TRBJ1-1,ASSYKTGLREAF
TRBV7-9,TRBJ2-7,ASSPYGTRFVYEQY
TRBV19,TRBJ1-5,ASNAGIGQPQH
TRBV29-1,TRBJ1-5,SVGWGSNQPQH
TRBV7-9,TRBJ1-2,ASSRAQNYGYT
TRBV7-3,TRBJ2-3,ASSLGTSGFTDTQY
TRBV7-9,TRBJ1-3,ASSFFGRGGNTIY
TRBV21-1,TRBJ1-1,ASSKGAGNTEAF
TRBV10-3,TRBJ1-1,AIRGTPNTEAF
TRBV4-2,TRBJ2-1,ASSQDRASHNEQF
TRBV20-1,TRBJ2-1,RARVSGFYNEQF
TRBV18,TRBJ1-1,ASSPGVMGNTEAF
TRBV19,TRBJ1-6,ASSRGNDSPLH
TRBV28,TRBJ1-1,ASSLSVGRSMNTEAL
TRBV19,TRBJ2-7,ASMGLFHPYEQY
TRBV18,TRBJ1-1,ASSPLVGVEAF
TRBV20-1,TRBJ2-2,SACLPGVNTGELF
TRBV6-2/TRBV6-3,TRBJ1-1,ASSVQTRNTEAF
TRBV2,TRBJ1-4,ASSVGGGSPEKLF
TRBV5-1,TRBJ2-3,ASSRGLGSTQY
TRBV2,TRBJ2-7,ASILTGAYEQY
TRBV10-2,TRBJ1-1,ASRGRTGDPEAF
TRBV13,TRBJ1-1,ASTVGTAGRLNTEAF
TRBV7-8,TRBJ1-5,ASSLDTGSFNQPQH
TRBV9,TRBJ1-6,AGSAGRNNSPLH
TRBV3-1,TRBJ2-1,ASSQDIPQYNEQF
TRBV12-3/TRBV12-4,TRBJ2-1,ASSPIEGFGNEQF
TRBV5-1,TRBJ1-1,ASSVGDRSGGTEAF
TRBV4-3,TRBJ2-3,ASSQGTSTDTQY
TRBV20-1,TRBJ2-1,SAPLSVSSYNEQF
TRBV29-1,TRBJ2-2,SGSPGTGGAGELF
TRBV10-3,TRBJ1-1,ATTEGEHTEAF
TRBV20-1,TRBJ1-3,SAPWTAGNTIY